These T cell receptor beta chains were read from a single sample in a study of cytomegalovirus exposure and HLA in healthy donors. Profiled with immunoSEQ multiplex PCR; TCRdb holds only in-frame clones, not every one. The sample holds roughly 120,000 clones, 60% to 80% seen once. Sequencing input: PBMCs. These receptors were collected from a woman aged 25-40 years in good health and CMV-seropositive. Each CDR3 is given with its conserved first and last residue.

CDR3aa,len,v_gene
CASSGLQGAPYNEQFF,16,TRBV6-1
CASSPGGSYGYTF,13,TRBV7-2
CASSPPGTFLASGGYNEQFF,20,TRBV18
CASSPKQGPPGQPQHF,16,TRBV18
CASSFRQNTGELFF,14,TRBV5-4
CSAVRDKLFF,10,TRBV20-1
CASSAGTGWSETQYF,15,TRBV2
CASSLGGADNEQFF,14,TRBV5-4
CSVRLEILSSYEQYF,15,TRBV29-1
CASSPREKLFF,11,TRBV18
CASSWRGYNEQFF,13,TRBV19
CASRRLAGMVDTQYF,15,TRBV6-6